The entry that follows covers one T cell receptor beta chain sequence. This sample was taken from a study of blood T cell repertoires in COVID-19. At the level of the study: Acute-phase and convalescent COVID-19 samples originated in the United States, Italy and Spain.

Authors' methods: Reference gene primer amplification in the assay estimated nucleated cell counts. Assay used: immunoSEQ multiplex PCR; TCRdb lists only in-frame clones, some missing. V and J calls and clone size are copied from that table; D and trimming were computed from the DNA. The table has 250,000 to 350,000 clones, roughly 90% seen once; the top ten hold roughly 4%. The source is a woman aged 45-59 years with active or convalescent COVID-19. The sequencing input was peripheral blood.

DNA of the CDR3: TGTGCCAGTAGTAGCGGGGGCCGATCCTACGAGCAGTACTTC. The encoded protein is CASSSGGRSYEQYF. V gene TRBV7-2 combines with J gene TRBJ2-7; 9 bases line up with TRBD2. V lost 9 bases and J lost 1; bases outside the gene matches: 7. The germline CDR1 and CDR2 sequences are SGHTA and FQGNSA. This CDR3 has 14 amino acids.